This record concerns one TCR beta chain sequence. What this receptor recognizes is not known. No much larger clone exists at a distance of one base, and base qualities are not known. This entry belongs to a study of blood T cell repertoires in COVID-19 (dated by TCRdb to the early 2020s). Study-wide context: Samples from collaborators originated in the United States, Italy and Spain and spanned both the acute and convalescent phases of COVID-19. The prospective study material was composed of cDNA or gDNA derived from T cells, B-cell-depleted T cells, or PBMCs. The dataset comprised deeply sampled blood TCRbeta repertoires from subjects exposed to, actively infected with, or recovered from COVID-19. The repertoires were released in a freely available public database meant as a resource for research on the immune response to SARS-CoV-2. The samples were drawn from the first 160 participants of the ongoing ImmuneRACE study and from 1,254 subjects provided by 6 global collaborators. Sample metadata almost always included a de-identified subject ID, COVID-19 status, age in years and sex. HLA class I and class II types, where available, came from metadata supplied by the sample provider rather than from assay-based typing. General study outcomes and caveats: The amount of clinical and demographic metadata varied by source and participant and was provided uncurated.

Participants in the prospective study were enrolled through a virtual design, were aged about 18 to 90 years, and lived in approximately 25 United States geographic areas. To assign participants to cohorts, the prospective study relied on clinical history that participants themselves reported in a screening survey and a study questionnaire. Recovered participants in ImmuneRACE Cohort 3 were defined as having two consecutive negative NP/OP PCR tests, clearance from a healthcare professional, or resolution of symptoms. In the prospective study, mobile phlebotomists collected whole blood, serum and a nasopharyngeal or oropharyngeal swab from each participant. Additional blood draws and questionnaires over an approximately two-month period could optionally be provided by prospective study participants. Before DNA extraction, prospective study blood samples were shipped either frozen or at room temperature.

TCRbeta CDR3 regions were amplified from genomic DNA by means of the immunoSEQ Assay, a bias-controlled multiplex PCR. On the authors' methods: Nucleated cell counts per sample were estimated from amplification of reference gene primers within the assay. To quantify the absolute abundance of each unique TCRbeta CDR3 rearrangement, sequence reads were collapsed and filtered. For each sample, productive Simpson clonality was calculated by taking the square root of Simpson's diversity index across productive rearrangements. TCRdb stores this immuneACCESS table with in-frame sequences only. Part of the clones is absent; in the studies checked, under half of the shortfall reflects unresolved V genes, and no reason is known for the rest. The V and J calls and clone size were taken over from that table, and D and trimming were inferred from the DNA. The table for this sample lists about 64,000 clones; 88% of them were counted only once. Clones ranked in the top ten supply 9.5% to 13% of the sample.

Reading the germline V gene (reference sequence) gives CDR1 SEHNR and CDR2 FQNEAQ. Relative to germline, V is missing 2 bases and J is missing 8 bases, with 5 bases of the junction outside any gene match. The CDR3 covers 14 residues, taking in both the cysteine and the phenylalanine. The only DNA kept is the CDR3, 42 bases in frame from the first base. This sequence was found in a woman aged 35 to 49 who had recovered from COVID-19. Sequencing input: PBMCs or T cells enriched from blood (not recorded which). The sequence is built from TRBV7-9 and TRBJ2-1; TRBD2 agrees with 8 junctional bases. The nucleotide sequence reads TGTGCCAGCAGCTTACAGCGGGGGAAGGATGAGCAGTTCTTC. It encodes CASSLQRGKDEQFF.